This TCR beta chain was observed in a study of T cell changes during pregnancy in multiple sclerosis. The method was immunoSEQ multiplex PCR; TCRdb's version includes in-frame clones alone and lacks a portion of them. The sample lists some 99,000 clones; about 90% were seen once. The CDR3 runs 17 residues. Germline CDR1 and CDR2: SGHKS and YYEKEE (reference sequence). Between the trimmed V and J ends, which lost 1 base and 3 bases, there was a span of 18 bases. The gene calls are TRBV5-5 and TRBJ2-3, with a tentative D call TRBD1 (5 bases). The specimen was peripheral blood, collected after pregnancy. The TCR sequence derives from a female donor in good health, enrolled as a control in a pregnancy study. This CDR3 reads CASSLNVMAGRTDTQYF. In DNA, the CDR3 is TGTGCCAGCAGCTTGAACGTTATGGCAGGGCGAACAGATACGCAGTATTTT.